The 30 T cell receptor beta chains below come from one sample, sequenced in a study of cytomegalovirus exposure and HLA in healthy donors. This table comes from immunoSEQ multiplex PCR, and its TCRdb copy is limited to in-frame clones, with some not included. The sample lists 140,000 to 150,000 clones; approximately 94% were seen once. Source material: PBMCs. These receptors all stem from a man between 18 and 35 years old in good health and CMV-seropositive.

The CDR3 loop reads CASSPGTSYRNEQFF. DNA for the CDR3: TGTGCCAGCTCGCCCGGGACTAGCTATCGCAATGAGCAGTTCTTC. The chain couples TRBV18 to TRBJ2-1, with 9 nucleotides matching TRBD2. J was trimmed by 6 bases and V by 6 bases; bases with no gene match: 9. Germline CDR1 reads KGHSH; CDR2 reads LQKENI. CDR3 length equals 15 residues.

The CDR3 sequence is CASSHRRRAYNEQFF. For the CDR3, the DNA is TGTGCCAGCAGCCATAGGAGACGGGCCTACAATGAGCAGTTCTTC. The chain uses TRBV7-6 and TRBJ2-1; no firm D call. Trimming pared 5 bases from V and 2 bases from J, leaving 13 bases between. CDR3 length: 15 residues. Germline CDR1 reads SGHVS; CDR2 reads FNYEAQ. The whole variable domain, remainder taken from reference TRBV7-6 and TRBJ2-1, is GAGVSQSPRYKVTKRGQDVALRCDPISGHVSLYWYRQALGQGPEFLTYFNYEAQQDKSGLPNDRFSAERPEGSISTLTIQRTEQRDSAMYRCASSHRRRAYNEQFFGPGTRLTVL.

V usage is TRBV12-5 and J usage is TRBJ2-3, with TRBD1 matching over 7 bases. The CDR3 has 15 amino acids. Looked up from germline, CDR1 is LGHNT and CDR2 is FRNRAP. V lost 7 bases to trimming and J lost 0 bases; unmatched junction nucleotides: 7. The DNA of the CDR3 is TGTGCTAGTGCCCCCACAGGGGTAAGCACAGATACGCAGTATTTT. Residues: CASAPTGVSTDTQYF.

The chain employs TRBV28 and TRBJ2-1; D perhaps matches TRBD1 (7 bases). This CDR3 is 15 amino acids long. V was trimmed by 8 bases and J by 5 bases, leaving 19 bases between them. From germline, CDR1 is MDHEN and CDR2 SYDVKM. The CDR3 loop reads CASRWSGGYDNEQFF. CDR3 DNA: TGTGCCAGCCGGTGGTCAGGGGGGTATGACAATGAGCAGTTCTTC.

This chain links TRBV7-3 with TRBJ2-7; TRBD2 is a possible D gene (6 bases). Germline loops: CDR1 SGHTA, CDR2 FQGTGA. The CDR3 has 15 residues. Trimming took 1 base from V and 2 from J, leaving 12 bases between them. The CDR3 protein is CASSLIPGVPYEQYF. The DNA for the CDR3 is TGTGCCAGCAGCTTAATCCCGGGAGTCCCCTACGAGCAGTACTTC.

This clone was counted only a few times. This sequence joins TRBV29-1 and TRBJ2-7; possible D gene TRBD1, 6 bases. Germline CDR1 is SQVTM and CDR2 is ANQGSEA. V was pared by 6 bases and J by 3 bases, with 21 bases between. CDR3 size: 15 residues. DNA of the CDR3: TGCAGCGTCGCTGGGGGTACAGGGAACTTCTACGAGCAGTACTTC. This encodes CSVAGGTGNFYEQYF.

V usage is TRBV10-3 and J usage is TRBJ2-2; possibly TRBD2 for D (6 bases). V was trimmed by 10 bases and J by 5 bases, leaving 8 bases between them. CDR1 is ENHRY and CDR2 is SYGVKD in the germline V gene. The CDR3 is made up of 11 amino acids. The CDR3 loop is CASGTTGELFF. CDR3 sequence (DNA): TGTGCCAGTGGGACTACCGGGGAGCTGTTTTTT.

This rearrangement joins TRBV5-1 to TRBJ1-6, with TRBD1 matching 10 bases. J gave up 7 bases and V 4 bases, and 5 bases lay outside the gene matches. The germline V gene encodes CDR1 SGHRS and CDR2 YFSETQ. The CDR3 length is 15 residues. In nucleotides, the CDR3 is TGCGCCAGCAGCACCGGGACAGGGGCGAATTCACCCCTCCACTTT. This translates into CASSTGTGANSPLHF. The whole variable domain, filled in from reference TRBV5-1 and TRBJ1-6, reads KAGVTQTPRYLIKTRGQQVTLSCSPISGHRSVSWYQQTPGQGLQFLFEYFSETQRNKGNFPGRFSGRQFSNSRSEMNVSTLELGDSALYLCASSTGTGANSPLHFGNGTRLTVT.

This clone was counted a few times. The chain couples TRBV7-2 to TRBJ2-7; D not resolved. Deletions cut 0 bases from V and 3 bases from J, with 9 bases between. The germline gives CDR1 SGHTA, CDR2 FQGNSA. CDR3 size: 14 residues. In DNA form, the CDR3 reads TGTGCCAGCAGCTTAGCGCGGCAGAACTACGAGCAGTACTTC. It codes for CASSLARQNYEQYF.

The chain combines TRBV6-4 with TRBJ1-2; 9 nucleotides agree with TRBD1. The CDR3 is made up of 16 amino acids. Germline V gene data show CDR1 as MRHNA and CDR2 as SNTAGT. V shed 7 bases, J shed 3 bases, and the junction held 12 bases outside the gene matches. In nucleotides, the CDR3 is TGTGCCAGCACTCCGGGACAGGGTTCAGGGGACTATGGCTACACCTTC. Its protein product is CASTPGQGSGDYGYTF.

This chain joins TRBV9 and TRBJ2-1; D is possibly TRBD2 (6 bases). Germline-derived CDR1 and CDR2 are SGDLS and YYNGEE. This CDR3 has 15 amino acids. The V end was cut by 0 bases, the J end by 2 bases, with 9 bases between. CDR3: CASSVGASAYNEQFF. CDR3 coding DNA: TGTGCCAGCAGCGTAGGCGCTAGCGCCTACAATGAGCAGTTCTTC.

V usage is TRBV19 and J usage is TRBJ1-1; D is possibly TRBD1 (6 bases). The CDR3 is made up of 15 amino acids. Germline V CDR1 and CDR2: LNHDA, SQIVND (reference sequence). The V and J ends lost 7 bases and 0 bases respectively, with 15 bases between them. The chain's CDR3 is CASTRTAILNTEAFF. In nucleotides, the CDR3 is TGTGCCAGTACCAGGACAGCAATTCTGAACACTGAAGCTTTCTTT.

To note about this clone: Without the conserved terminal phenylalanine or tryptophan, this CDR3 likely stems from a read error. The limits of the CDR3 on the DNA are not certain, so only TCRdb's listed CDR3 is given. The chain joins TRBV27 to TRBJ1-2; the table's D gene call, TRBD1, was not cross checked with the DNA. Germline loops: CDR1 MNHEY, CDR2 SMNVEV (reference sequence). The CDR3 is 10 residues long, counting both termini. The CDR3 reads CASSFAGDSY.

This chain connects TRBV7-9 to TRBJ2-7; 13 positions agree with TRBD2. Per the germline V gene, CDR1 is SEHNR and CDR2 is FQNEAQ (reference sequence). With 2 bases clipped from V and 3 bases from J, the junction kept 4 bases outside the gene matches. The CDR3 is 16 residues long. Here the CDR3 reads CASSLPGLAGVYEQYF. The CDR3 nucleotides are TGTGCCAGCAGCTTACCCGGACTAGCGGGAGTCTACGAGCAGTACTTC.

This clone was seen just once. This chain joins TRBV2 and TRBJ1-3; no reliable D call. Trimming removed 9 bases at V and 0 bases at J, with 15 bases between. The CDR3 loop spans 15 amino acids. The V gene's germline CDR1 is SNHLY and CDR2 FYNNEI. CDR3 sequence (DNA): TGTGCCAGTCCGCAGTACGGGAGCTCTGGAAACACCATATATTTT. Translating it yields CASPQYGSSGNTIYF.

V gene TRBV5-5 combines with J gene TRBJ2-1; D gene unclear. The CDR3 is 16 residues long. The V end lost 4 bases, the J end lost 8 bases, and 22 bases lay between the germline ends. Germline lookup yields CDR1 SGHKS and CDR2 YYEKEE (reference sequence). The CDR3 sequence is CASSRLGFESMHEQFF. DNA for the CDR3: TGTGCCAGCAGCCGTCTAGGATTCGAAAGTATGCATGAGCAGTTCTTC.

This clone was found once. This sequence joins TRBV5-4 and TRBJ2-1, with TRBD2 matching over 11 bases. Per germline, CDR1 SGHNT and CDR2 YYREEE (reference sequence). This CDR3 is built from 15 residues. Trimming at V came to 9 bases and at J to 0 bases, leaving 5 bases not matched to a gene. The CDR3 DNA sequence: TGTGCCACCGGTCTAGCGGGAGGCTCCTACAATGAGCAGTTCTTC. Translation: CATGLAGGSYNEQFF.

V is TRBV28 and J is TRBJ1-1; the match to TRBD1 covers 12 bases. This CDR3 comprises 17 residues. Germline CDR1 reads MDHEN; CDR2 reads SYDVKM. V lost 2 bases, J lost 1 base, and 5 bases stayed unmatched. The chain's CDR3 is CASSLGDRGPPNTEAFF. CDR3 DNA: TGTGCCAGCAGTTTAGGGGACAGGGGGCCACCGAACACTGAAGCTTTCTTT.

This chain connects TRBV28 to TRBJ1-4; no clear D. CDR1 is MDHEN, CDR2 SYDVKM, per germline. There are 12 residues in the CDR3. The V end lost 8 bases, the J end lost 5 bases, and 9 bases lay between the germline ends. CDR3 amino acids: CASGLINEKLFF. In DNA, the CDR3 is TGTGCCAGCGGGCTTATAAATGAAAAACTGTTTTTT.

V usage is TRBV2 and J usage is TRBJ2-7, with 11 positions matching TRBD2. Germline V gene lookup returns CDR1 SNHLY and CDR2 FYNNEI. The CDR3 spans 16 residues. V shed 5 bases, J shed 2 bases, and the junction held 8 bases outside the gene matches. CDR3 sequence reads: CASSPRTSGGTYEQYF. Here the CDR3 DNA reads TGTGCCAGCAGTCCCCGTACTAGCGGGGGAACCTACGAGCAGTACTTC.

This clone was detected only once. The V call is TRBV14, the J call TRBJ2-5; 7 nucleotides agree with TRBD1. Germline V CDR1 and CDR2: SGHDN, FVKESK. The V and J ends lost 4 bases and 5 bases, in that order; junction bases with no gene match: 13. The CDR3 has 16 residues. The CDR3 DNA follows: TGTGCCAGCAGCCCACATACCGGGACAGTGGGGGAGACCCAGTACTTC. Its translation is CASSPHTGTVGETQYF.

CDR3 coding DNA: TGTGCCAGCAGTGAAGGGCGGGGAATGGGGGAGACCCAGTACTTC. As protein: CASSEGRGMGETQYF. The chain combines TRBV2 with TRBJ2-5, with D perhaps matching TRBD2 (6 bases). The CDR3 spans 15 residues. V dropped 1 base and J dropped 5 bases, with 14 bases sitting between them. Germline CDR1 is SNHLY and CDR2 is FYNNEI.

The rearrangement links TRBV10-2 to TRBJ2-7; TRBD2 agrees at 11 bases. The V and J ends lost 3 bases and 0 bases, in that order; junction bases with no gene match: 1. Germline V gene sequence: CDR1 WSHSY, CDR2 SAAADI. This CDR3 spans 15 amino acids. CDR3 region: CASSDLAGGSYEQYF. The DNA of the CDR3 is TGCGCCAGCAGTGACCTAGCGGGGGGCTCCTACGAGCAGTACTTC.

The chain is built from TRBV7-9 and TRBJ2-1; tentatively, D is TRBD2 (6 bases). CDR3 size: 15 residues. Looked up from germline, CDR1 is SEHNR and CDR2 is FQNEAQ (reference sequence). V was cut by 4 bases and J by 6 bases, with 16 bases left in between. In DNA form, the CDR3 reads TGTGCCAGCAGCTACGGGGGAGGCGGAGGCAATGAGCAGTTCTTC. This codes for CASSYGGGGGNEQFF.

The rearrangement links TRBV11-2 to TRBJ1-2, with 7 bases that match TRBD1. Germline V gene sequence: CDR1 SGHAT, CDR2 FQNNGV. The CDR3 has 15 amino acids. The ends lost 5 bases at V and 0 bases at J; junction bases unmatched: 6. The CDR3 bases are TGTGCCAGCAGCAAACCGGGACAGTCTAACTATGGCTACACCTTC. Translating gives CASSKPGQSNYGYTF.

V is TRBV11-1 and J is TRBJ1-2; a possible D gene is TRBD1 (5 bases). The CDR3 contains 18 residues. Germline V gene lookup returns CDR1 SGHAT and CDR2 FQDESV (reference sequence). Trimming cost V 0 bases and J 2 bases, with 19 bases left between them. This chain's CDR3 is CASSLAGQGGTANYGYTF. The CDR3 DNA sequence: TGTGCCAGCAGCTTAGCCGGCCAAGGCGGGACGGCGAACTATGGCTACACCTTC.

The chain links TRBV7-3 to TRBJ2-2; 14 bases are a match to TRBD2. The trim removed 4 bases at V and 6 bases at J, leaving 7 bases unmatched. This CDR3 is 17 amino acids long. CDR1 is SGHTA and CDR2 is FQGTGA in the germline V gene. Here the CDR3 reads CASSSGGTSGSSGELFF. In DNA, the CDR3 is TGTGCCAGCAGCTCTGGCGGGACTAGCGGGAGCTCCGGGGAGCTGTTTTTT. Full variable domain (remainder filled in from reference TRBV7-3 and TRBJ2-2): GAGVSQTPSNKVTEKGKYVELRCDPISGHTALYWYRQSLGQGPEFLIYFQGTGAADDSGLPNDRFFAVRPEGSVSTLKIQRTERGDSAVYLCASSSGGTSGSSGELFFGEGSRLTVL.

This chain connects TRBV6-5 to TRBJ2-3; TRBD2 aligns across 8 bases. Germline CDR1 and CDR2: MNHEY and SVGAGI. The CDR3 length is 13 residues. Trimming at V came to 6 bases and at J to 5 bases, leaving 4 bases not matched to a gene. CDR3 DNA sequence: TGTGCCAGCAGCGGGAGGGTCAAAGATACGCAGTATTTT. It codes for CASSGRVKDTQYF.

V and J are TRBV7-2 and TRBJ1-2; 10 nucleotides agree with TRBD1. J lost 5 bases, V lost 1 base, and 10 bases had no gene match. CDR1 is SGHTA and CDR2 is FQGNSA in the germline V gene. There are 17 residues in the CDR3. CDR3 sequence: CASSLDRFGTGEYGYTF. The CDR3 coding sequence is TGTGCCAGCAGCTTAGATCGTTTCGGGACAGGGGAATATGGCTACACCTTC. The full variable domain, in which reference TRBV7-2 and TRBJ1-2 provide the parts outside the CDR3, is GAGVSQSPSNKVTEKGKDVELRCDPISGHTALYWYRQSLGQGLEFLIYFQGNSAPDKSGLPSDRFSAERTGGSVSTLTIQRTQQEDSAVYLCASSLDRFGTGEYGYTFGSGTRLTVV.

This clone was counted a few times. The chain links TRBV30 to TRBJ2-1; no firm D call. The V end was cut by 2 bases, the J end by 8 bases, with 10 bases between. Per germline, CDR1 GTSNPN and CDR2 SVGIG (reference sequence). The CDR3 is 12 amino acids. This chain's CDR3 is CAWSPGVDEQFF. The CDR3 region has the DNA TGTGCCTGGAGTCCCGGTGTAGATGAGCAGTTCTTC.